This paragraph reports one T cell receptor (beta chain). The clone's antigen remains unknown. Base qualities are not recorded, but no much larger clone differs from it by a single base. The CDR3 has 11 amino acids, counting the end cysteine and phenylalanine. This entry keeps only the CDR3 DNA: 33 bases, framed from base 1. CDR1 and CDR2 are drawn from the germline V gene: SQVTM, ANQGSEA. Trimming takes 7 bases from V and 3 bases from J, and the germline ends sit 10 bases apart. This entry is derived from a study of blood T cell repertoires in COVID-19 (dated by TCRdb to the early 2020s). Study-level background: The collaborator samples originated in the United States, Italy and Spain and spanned the acute and convalescent phases of COVID-19. Samples were obtained from the ongoing ImmuneRACE study (first 160 participants) and from over a thousand subjects provided by 6 global collaborators. The material from the prospective study consisted of cDNA or gDNA derived from T cells, B-cell-depleted T cells, or PBMCs. The repertoires were made available in a free public database intended to serve as a resource for research on the immune response to SARS-CoV-2. HLA class I and class II types, where available, came from metadata supplied by the sample provider rather than from assay-based typing. Sample metadata almost always included a de-identified subject ID, COVID-19 status, age in years and sex. The dataset comprised deeply sampled blood TCRbeta repertoires from subjects exposed to, actively infected with, or recovered from COVID-19.

TCRbeta CDR3 regions were amplified from genomic DNA using the immunoSEQ Assay, a bias-controlled multiplex PCR. The authors processed their data as follows. Nucleated cell counts per sample were estimated from amplification of reference gene primers within the assay. To quantify the absolute abundance of each unique TCRbeta CDR3 rearrangement, sequence reads were collapsed and filtered. For each sample, productive Simpson clonality was calculated as the square root of Simpson's diversity index across productive rearrangements. Entries here come from immuneACCESS through TCRdb and include only in-frame sequences with V and J called. Some clones fail to appear in such tables; in the studies checked, an unresolved V gene covers under half of the shortfall, and the cause of the remainder is unknown. V, J and clone size were drawn from that table, and D and trimming were deduced from the DNA. The sample profile shows about 180,000 clones; about 85% of them were found once. About 6.9% of the sample belongs to the ten largest clones.

Study-wide conclusions, independent of this receptor: Clinical and demographic metadata were provided uncurated, with the amount varying by source and participant.

One collaborating source in Seattle enrolled patients while the patients were actively infected and followed the patients over time throughout the course of disease. The collaborating institutions used their own protocols to collect whole blood in K2EDTA tubes. For TCRbeta analysis, collaborator samples were shipped as frozen whole blood, as isolated PBMCs, or as DNA extracted from either sample type. The specimen sequenced was peripheral blood. This receptor chain uses TRBV29-1 and TRBJ2-7, with the D gene uncertain. This TCR came from a man aged 80 or over with COVID-19, enrolled during active disease. Read as DNA, the sequence is TGCAGCGCCCTAGTGAACTACGAGCAGTACTTC. Its protein product is CSALVNYEQYF.